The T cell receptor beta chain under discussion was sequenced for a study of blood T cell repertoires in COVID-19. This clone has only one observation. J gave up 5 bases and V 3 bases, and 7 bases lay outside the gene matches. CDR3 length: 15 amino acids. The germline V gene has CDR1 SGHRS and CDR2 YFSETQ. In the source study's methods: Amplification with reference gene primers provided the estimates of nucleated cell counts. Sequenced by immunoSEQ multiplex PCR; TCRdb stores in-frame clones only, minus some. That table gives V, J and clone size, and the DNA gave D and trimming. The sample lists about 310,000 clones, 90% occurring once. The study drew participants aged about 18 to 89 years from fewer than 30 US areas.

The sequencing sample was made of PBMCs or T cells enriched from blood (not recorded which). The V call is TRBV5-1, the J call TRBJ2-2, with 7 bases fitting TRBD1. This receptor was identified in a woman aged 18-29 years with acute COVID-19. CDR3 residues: CASSWDSLGTGELFF. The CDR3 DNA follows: TGCGCCAGCAGCTGGGACAGCTTAGGAACCGGGGAGCTGTTTTTT.